The present entry profiles one TCR beta chain with its context. The clone's antigen remains unknown. Qualities for individual bases were not recorded, and no much larger clone is one base off. This specimen's time point label, per the study, means: after hematopoietic stem cell transplant. PRAID was marked by prominent immunodeficiency together with autoinflammation. T-cell subsets (conventional T cells, CD8+ T cells, regulatory T cells, T follicular helper cells) were sorted before TRB sequencing. Library construction relied on the immunoSEQ multiplex PCR assay. In the source study's methods: Repertoire diversity was quantified with Shannon entropy, accounting for clonal size distribution. Clonotype distribution inequality was measured with the Gini-Simpson index (Simpson_1-D). In TCRdb, the immuneACCESS table is reduced to in-frame sequences with V and J assigned. These tables do not hold every clone; where another copy was compared, an unresolved V gene accounts for under half, and the others remain unexplained. The V and J calls and clone size were taken over from that table, and D and trimming were inferred from the DNA. This sample comprises over 2,000 clones, more than 75% of them detected only once. Of the sample, 2% to 3% is held by the ten largest clones.

This sample is drawn from a study of stem cell transplantation in POMP-related autoinflammatory disease (dated by TCRdb to the early 2020s). With regard to the full study: The study hypothesized that defective thymoproteasomes impair MHC class I-dependent CD8+ T-cell differentiation and positive selection, skewing the TRB repertoire. Before transplant, patients showed CD4+ naive T-cell skewing, low CD8+ T-cell proportions, and reduced T-cell cytokine secretion. Through one year post-transplant, neutrophils and platelets showed 100% donor engraftment on DNA chimerism analysis. To find out how POMP deficiency affects T-cell receptor beta repertoire diversity and CDR3 characteristics, high-throughput TRB sequencing was used.

Based on the germline V gene, the CDR1 and CDR2 sequences are KGHSH and LQKENI. Trimming takes 1 base off V and 3 bases off J; junction bases not matched to a gene: 6. The CDR3 sequence holds 17 residues, the cysteine and phenylalanine included. The only DNA kept is the CDR3, 51 bases in frame from the first base. Beyond this particular receptor, the publication reports: Across all analyzed T-cell subsets, PRAID patients showed a trend toward higher clonality and lower TRB diversity. In PRAID patients, the trend toward lower diversity and increased clonality reached statistical significance only for regulatory T cells. PRAID patients showed a restricted number of unique TRB V-J gene pairings.

The chain is encoded by TRBV18 joined to TRBJ1-1; a stretch of 12 junction bases matches TRBD1. The origin of this receptor is a human patient with POMP-related autoinflammation and immune dysregulation (PRAID). Following transplantation, part of the T cell population may be supplied by the graft donor rather than the patient. This specimen was Tregs from PBMCs, taken after stem cell transplantation. The CDR3 protein is CASSPRGTGGWYTEAFF. The nucleotide sequence reads TGTGCCAGCTCACCACGGGGGACAGGGGGCTGGTACACTGAAGCTTTCTTT.